This entry lists 19 T cell receptor beta chains sequenced from one sample in a study of brain T cells in children with intractable seizures. Here immunoSEQ multiplex PCR was the method, and the copy in TCRdb shows in-frame clones only, minus some. The table records around 70,000 clones, under 95% of them present only once. Sample: peripheral blood, taken at surgery. The receptors were sampled from a boy under two years old with tuberous sclerosis and intractable seizures.

CDR3 coding DNA: TGTGCCATCAGTGAGGGGATGAACACTGAAGCTTTCTTT. Encoded protein: CAISEGMNTEAFF. This rearrangement joins TRBV10-3 to TRBJ1-1; D is undetermined. The germline V gene encodes CDR1 ENHRY and CDR2 SYGVKD. Deletions cut 2 bases from V and 0 bases from J, with 4 bases between. The CDR3 loop spans 13 amino acids.

This clone has a single count. This chain joins TRBV19 and TRBJ2-7; 9 bases match TRBD1. Germline assignment: CDR1 LNHDA and CDR2 SQIVND (reference sequence). V lost 3 bases to trimming and J lost 5 bases; unmatched junction nucleotides: 8. This CDR3 has 15 residues. CDR3 nucleotides: TGTGCCAGTAGTATTACAGGGGGCCGTATCAACGAGCAGTACTTC. The encoded protein is CASSITGGRINEQYF.

The genes are TRBV11-3 and TRBJ2-7; TRBD1 is a possible D gene (5 bases). V lost 4 bases and J lost 0, with 10 bases in between. This CDR3 spans 14 amino acids. Germline V lookup: CDR1 SGHNT, CDR2 YENEEA. Written as DNA, the CDR3 is TGTGCCAGCAGCTCGACGGACACCTCCTACGAGCAGTACTTC. Translation gives CASSSTDTSYEQYF. The full variable domain, its missing parts supplied by reference TRBV11-3 and TRBJ2-7, is EAGVVQSPRYKIIEKKQPVAFWCNPISGHNTLYWYLQNLGQGPELLIRYENEEAVDDSQLPKDRFSAERLKGVDSTLKIQPAELGDSAVYLCASSSTDTSYEQYFGPGTRLTVT.

The rearrangement links TRBV27 to TRBJ1-3; TRBD1 might be the D (5 bases). V lost 3 bases to trimming and J lost 0 bases, with 15 bases between them. Germline V CDR1 and CDR2: MNHEY, SMNVEV (reference sequence). The CDR3 is 17 amino acids. The CDR3 reads CASSLRRGLYSGNTIYF. CDR3 DNA sequence: TGTGCCAGCAGTTTGAGGCGGGGCCTCTACTCTGGAAACACCATATATTTT.

V and J are TRBV4-1 and TRBJ1-1; TRBD1 matches at 7 bases. Germline loops: CDR1 MGHRA, CDR2 YSYEKL. CDR3 length: 15 amino acids. Germline trimming cut 7 bases from V and 5 bases from J; bases unmatched to any gene: 13. The CDR3 loop is CASKATTGVGTEAFF. CDR3 coding DNA: TGCGCCAGCAAAGCGACAACAGGGGTCGGGACTGAAGCTTTCTTT.

The genes are TRBV7-3 and TRBJ2-2, with 7 bases lining up with TRBD1. Losses at the gene ends were 3 bases for V and 1 base for J; bases not matched to a gene: 5. Germline-derived CDR1 and CDR2 are SGHTA and FQGTGA. The CDR3 is 16 residues long. The CDR3 spells CASSFGTVMNTGELFF. The CDR3 region has the DNA TGTGCCAGCAGCTTCGGGACAGTCATGAACACCGGGGAGCTGTTTTTT.

The V call is TRBV13, the J call TRBJ2-1; D gene ambiguous. CDR1 is PRHDT, CDR2 FYEKMQ, per germline (reference sequence). The CDR3 runs 12 residues. V lost 8 bases and J 9 bases, leaving 14 bases between the germline ends. DNA for the CDR3: TGTGCCAGCGGCCTCCCCATGGGTGAGCAGTTCTTC. This sequence encodes CASGLPMGEQFF.

This chain links TRBV7-8 with TRBJ1-5; 7 positions match TRBD1. Germline V gene data show CDR1 as SGHVS and CDR2 as FQNEAQ. Germline trimming cut 4 bases from V and 6 bases from J; bases unmatched to any gene: 6. CDR3 length: 14 residues. CDR3 bases: TGTGCCAGCAGCTCTAGACAGGGTGGTCAGCCCCAGCATTTT. It translates to CASSSRQGGQPQHF.

This clone is a singleton in its sample. This sequence joins TRBV10-3 and TRBJ2-1; 12 nucleotides align to TRBD2. CDR3 length equals 13 residues. The trim removed 6 bases at V and 6 bases at J, leaving 0 bases unmatched. CDR1 ENHRY and CDR2 SYGVKD come from the germline V gene. The CDR3: CAIRTSGSNEQFF. Here the CDR3 DNA reads TGTGCCATCAGGACTAGCGGGAGCAATGAGCAGTTCTTC.

The CDR3 DNA sequence: TGTGCCAGCAGCTTAGGGGCCGACTCCTACGAGCAGTACTTC. Amino acid sequence: CASSLGADSYEQYF. The rearrangement links TRBV5-4 to TRBJ2-7; possible D gene TRBD1, 5 bases. The germline V and J ends were trimmed by 2 bases and 0 bases, with 9 bases remaining between them. Germline CDR1 and CDR2: SGHNT and YYREEE (reference sequence). CDR3 length: 14 amino acids.

This chain links TRBV5-1 with TRBJ1-2; 7 nucleotides line up with TRBD1. The CDR3 totals 17 residues. Trimming took 0 bases from V and 5 from J; bases not matched to a gene: 13. Per the germline V gene, CDR1 is SGHRS and CDR2 is YFSETQ. The CDR3 here is CASSLDSSWDSSYGYTF. In nucleotides, the CDR3 is TGCGCCAGCAGCTTGGACTCTTCCTGGGACAGTAGTTATGGCTACACCTTC. The full variable domain, with the rest looked up from reference TRBV5-1 and TRBJ1-2, is KAGVTQTPRYLIKTRGQQVTLSCSPISGHRSVSWYQQTPGQGLQFLFEYFSETQRNKGNFPGRFSGRQFSNSRSEMNVSTLELGDSALYLCASSLDSSWDSSYGYTFGSGTRLTVV.

J is TRBJ1-6 and V is TRBV7-2; D is possibly TRBD1 (5 bases). This CDR3 has 13 amino acids. CDR1 and CDR2 from the germline V gene are SGHTA and FQGNSA. V dropped 1 base and J dropped 10 bases, with 8 bases sitting between them. The CDR3 loop reads CASSLGDASPLHF. As DNA, the CDR3 is TGTGCCAGCAGCTTAGGGGACGCCTCACCCCTCCACTTT.

This rearrangement joins TRBV18 to TRBJ1-1; D call uncertain. Per germline, CDR1 KGHSH and CDR2 LQKENI. The CDR3 consists of 13 residues. Trimming pared 3 bases from V and 5 bases from J, leaving 10 bases between. In DNA, the CDR3 is TGTGCCAGCTCACCGGCCGAGGGAACTGAAGCTTTCTTT. Translating it yields CASSPAEGTEAFF.

The chain carries TRBV7-9 and TRBJ2-5; 11 bases fit TRBD2. The J segment lost 5 bases and the V segment lost 5 bases, leaving 7 bases of the junction unmatched. The CDR3 is 15 residues long. Germline V gives CDR1 SEHNR, CDR2 FQNEAQ (reference sequence). The CDR3 region is CASSPPSGRLETQYF. CDR3 nucleotide sequence: TGTGCCAGCAGCCCTCCTAGCGGGAGGCTGGAGACCCAGTACTTC.

The chain is built from TRBV4-1 and TRBJ1-2; D is perhaps TRBD1 (5 bases). The germline V and J ends were trimmed by 1 base and 4 bases, with 13 bases remaining between them. Germline V gene data show CDR1 as MGHRA and CDR2 as YSYEKL. This CDR3 has 15 residues. The chain's CDR3 is CASSQGRDAPYGYTF. DNA of the CDR3: TGCGCCAGCAGCCAAGGCAGGGATGCACCCTATGGCTACACCTTC.

The rearrangement uses TRBV6-6 and TRBJ1-2; unclear D gene. Germline loops: CDR1 MNHNY, CDR2 SVGAGI (reference sequence). V was shortened by 2 bases and J by 2 bases, with 12 bases between the two germline ends. This CDR3 has 15 amino acids. This CDR3 reads CASSYKEVHNYGYTF. CDR3 DNA sequence: TGTGCCAGCAGTTACAAAGAGGTTCACAACTATGGCTACACCTTC.

The rearrangement uses TRBV18 and TRBJ1-5; 10 positions match TRBD1. The CDR3 covers 16 residues. V shed 5 bases, J shed 3 bases, and the junction held 7 bases outside the gene matches. Looked up from germline, CDR1 is KGHSH and CDR2 is LQKENI. Here the CDR3 DNA reads TGTGCCAGCTCAGCCGGGACAGGGGTCCTCAATCAGCCCCAGCATTTT. Protein sequence: CASSAGTGVLNQPQHF.

V gene TRBV19 combines with J gene TRBJ2-1; possibly TRBD1 or TRBD2 for D (5 bases each). The germline V gene has CDR1 LNHDA and CDR2 SQIVND (reference sequence). Trimming removed 4 bases at V and 4 bases at J, with 17 bases between. This CDR3 spans 16 amino acids. CDR3 in DNA: TGTGCCAGTAGTACCAACACGGGACGGATGTACAATGAGCAGTTCTTC. Protein sequence: CASSTNTGRMYNEQFF.

This chain joins TRBV7-9 and TRBJ2-3; 8 nucleotides match TRBD2. V lost 5 bases to trimming and J lost 0 bases; unmatched junction nucleotides: 7. The CDR3 is made up of 16 amino acids. The germline gives CDR1 SEHNR, CDR2 FQNEAQ (reference sequence). The CDR3 is CASSRRGGLSTDTQYF. For the CDR3, the DNA is TGTGCCAGCAGCCGCCGGGGGGGCCTTAGCACAGATACGCAGTATTTT.